A single sample is the source of the 26 T cell receptor beta chains below, sequenced in a study of T cell responses to AZD1222 COVID-19 vaccine. Profiled with immunoSEQ multiplex PCR; TCRdb holds only in-frame clones, not every one. The data hold around 140,000 clones, with approximately 92% observed a single time. The material sequenced was peripheral blood, taken on day 0 of AZD1222 vaccination. All receptors derive from an adult in good health.

V is TRBV28 and J is TRBJ2-7; 7 positions agree with TRBD2. J gave up 5 bases and V 1 base, and 8 bases lay outside the gene matches. The CDR3 has 15 residues. CDR1 MDHEN and CDR2 SYDVKM come from the germline V gene. The CDR3 DNA reads TGTGCCAGCAGTTTATCCAGTGGACTAGTGCACGAGCAGTACTTC. Amino acids: CASSLSSGLVHEQYF.

The chain recombines TRBV28 with TRBJ2-2; TRBD2 matches at 7 bases. Unmatched junction bases numbered 8, after V lost 10 bases and J lost 0 bases. Germline loops: CDR1 MDHEN, CDR2 SYDVKM. CDR3 size: 15 residues. The CDR3 protein is CATSPGGTNTGELFF. DNA of the CDR3: TGTGCCACCTCCCCCGGGGGGACGAACACCGGGGAGCTGTTTTTT.

The chain recombines TRBV28 with TRBJ2-4; the D is unclear. This CDR3 comprises 11 residues. V was trimmed by 4 bases and J by 5 bases, leaving 3 bases between them. Per the germline V gene, CDR1 is MDHEN and CDR2 is SYDVKM. The CDR3 here is CASSSQNIQYF. The CDR3 coding sequence is TGTGCCAGCAGTTCCCAAAACATTCAGTACTTC.

V is TRBV6-5 and J is TRBJ2-2; no clear D gene. Germline V CDR1 and CDR2: MNHEY, SVGAGI. Trimming pared 5 bases from V and 5 bases from J, leaving 15 bases between. The CDR3 contains 15 residues. The CDR3 bases are TGTGCCAGCAGTAGCTACTCTCTGGGGACCGGGGAGCTGTTTTTT. Its translation is CASSSYSLGTGELFF.

This chain connects TRBV24-1 to TRBJ2-1, with 10 bases lining up with TRBD2. CDR1 and CDR2 from the germline V gene are KGHDR and SFDVKD. V gave up 4 bases and J gave up 5 bases; unmatched junction bases: 10. The CDR3 runs 17 residues. The CDR3 nucleotides are TGTGCCACCAGTGAATCTCTAGCGGGAGAATGGGACAATGAGCAGTTCTTC. Translated: CATSESLAGEWDNEQFF.

This chain connects TRBV7-2 to TRBJ2-3; TRBD2 matches at 10 bases. In germline, CDR1 is SGHTA, CDR2 FQGNSA. This CDR3 has 15 residues. J was trimmed by 6 bases and V by 3 bases; bases with no gene match: 6. CDR3 nucleotide sequence: TGTGCCAGCAGCTTTCCGGGACTAGCGTCGGATACGCAGTATTTT. It encodes CASSFPGLASDTQYF.

The V and J genes are TRBV10-3 and TRBJ2-1; TRBD2 matches at 10 bases. The V gene's germline CDR1 is ENHRY and CDR2 SYGVKD. Trimming removed 7 bases from V and 1 base from J; junction bases left unmatched: 7. The CDR3 totals 16 residues. In nucleotides, the CDR3 is TGTGCCATCACCGAACTTAGCGGGGGGTCCTACAATGAGCAGTTCTTC. Amino acid sequence: CAITELSGGSYNEQFF.

This sequence joins TRBV28 and TRBJ2-1; the D gene is possibly TRBD1 (6 bases). V dropped 6 bases and J dropped 4 bases, with 40 bases sitting between them. In germline, CDR1 is MDHEN, CDR2 SYDVKM. The CDR3 covers 23 residues. CDR3 nucleotides: TGTGCCAGCAGAAGTTACCCCTCATTAGGTAACTCACCACTAGAGGGGGATTACAATGAGCAGTTCTTC. Encoded protein: CASRSYPSLGNSPLEGDYNEQFF.

This chain uses TRBV5-1 with TRBJ2-5, with 9 nucleotides matching TRBD1. The CDR3 totals 13 residues. J was trimmed by 5 bases and V by 8 bases; bases with no gene match: 7. CDR1 and CDR2 from the germline V gene are SGHRS and YFSETQ. The CDR3 DNA sequence: TGCGCCAGTAGCCCAGGACAGGGGGAGACCCAGTACTTC. Amino acids: CASSPGQGETQYF.

This chain connects TRBV5-8 to TRBJ1-3; D gene unclear. The CDR3 is 18 residues long. Trimming took off 4 bases at V and 0 bases at J, with 20 bases between the two ends. The germline V gene has CDR1 SGHTS and CDR2 YDEGEE. DNA for the CDR3: TGTGCCAGCAGCACTCTTAGGACCGGAATGACCTCTGGAAACACCATATATTTT. It is translated as CASSTLRTGMTSGNTIYF.

The V gene is TRBV5-1, the J gene TRBJ2-7, with TRBD1 as a possible D gene (6 bases). Between the trimmed V and J ends, which lost 7 bases and 0 bases, there was a span of 20 bases. This CDR3 comprises 16 residues. Germline CDR1 SGHRS, CDR2 YFSETQ. The CDR3 region is CASHPPRQGSSYEQYF. In DNA, the CDR3 is TGCGCCAGCCACCCCCCAAGGCAGGGGAGCTCCTACGAGCAGTACTTC.

The rearrangement links TRBV28 to TRBJ2-7; 10 bases are shared with TRBD1. Trimming removed 5 bases from V and 4 bases from J; junction bases left unmatched: 11. The germline CDR1 and CDR2 sequences are MDHEN and SYDVKM. The CDR3 is 16 amino acids. The CDR3: CASSQGQGGDSYEQYF. CDR3 nucleotides: TGTGCCAGCAGTCAAGGACAGGGGGGGGATTCATACGAGCAGTACTTC.

V is TRBV7-8 and J is TRBJ1-1, with a possible D match to TRBD1 (5 bases). This CDR3 has 12 residues. From germline, CDR1 is SGHVS and CDR2 FQNEAQ. V was clipped by 1 base and J by 10 bases, with 10 bases between them. The DNA for the CDR3 is TGTGCCAGCAGCTTAGTTGGGGGGGGAGCTTTCTTT. As protein: CASSLVGGGAFF.

The chain employs TRBV4-1 and TRBJ2-3, with D possibly matching TRBD1 (6 bases). Trimming stripped 4 bases from V and 5 bases from J, with 13 bases between. From germline, CDR1 is MGHRA and CDR2 YSYEKL. The CDR3 has 14 amino acids. The CDR3 sequence: CASSPNRVIDTQYF. Written as DNA, the CDR3 is TGCGCCAGCAGCCCGAACAGGGTTATAGATACGCAGTATTTT.

The chain combines TRBV5-1 with TRBJ1-3; D is ambiguous. Per germline, CDR1 SGHRS and CDR2 YFSETQ. V was shortened by 4 bases and J by 11 bases, with 10 bases between the two germline ends. There are 11 residues in the CDR3. The CDR3 sequence is CASSTTNAIYF. The CDR3 DNA sequence: TGCGCCAGCAGCACCACCAACGCCATATATTTT.

The genes are TRBV29-1 and TRBJ1-2; weak D call: TRBD1 (5 bases). This CDR3 spans 14 amino acids. Trimming took 6 bases from V and 3 from J, leaving 17 bases between them. Germline CDR1 reads SQVTM; CDR2 reads ANQGSEA. The DNA for the CDR3 is TGCAGCGTCGATAGGACGGGGGGAGACTATGGCTACACCTTC. It is translated as CSVDRTGGDYGYTF.

With regard to this clone: Other DNA sequences in the same sample also yield this CDR3. This chain uses TRBV2 with TRBJ1-2, with 9 nucleotides matching TRBD1. CDR1 SNHLY and CDR2 FYNNEI come from the germline V gene. V lost 7 bases to trimming and J lost 5 bases; unmatched junction nucleotides: 5. This CDR3 region has 13 residues. The CDR3 region has the DNA TGTGCCAGCATCCGGGACAGGGATTATGGCTACACCTTC. Its protein product is CASIRDRDYGYTF.

The chain joins TRBV6-5 to TRBJ1-2; D is perhaps TRBD1 (6 bases). CDR1 MNHEY and CDR2 SVGAGI come from the germline V gene. The ends were cut back, 7 bases at V and 7 bases at J, with 13 bases in the middle. CDR3 length: 12 residues. In DNA, the CDR3 is TGTGCCAGCAATGGCAGGGGAGTTGGCTACACCTTC. Protein sequence: CASNGRGVGYTF.

The gene calls are TRBV15 and TRBJ1-1; D is unclear. The germline V gene has CDR1 LNHNV and CDR2 YYDKDF (reference sequence). The CDR3 is 14 residues long. V lost 1 base and J lost 1, with 7 bases in between. CDR3 DNA sequence: TGTGCCACCAGCAGAGTAAGAGAGAACACTGAAGCTTTCTTT. It specifies CATSRVRENTEAFF.

The CDR3 region has the DNA TGTGCCAGCTCACTTATCCTCCTGGGCTCTGGAAACACCATATATTTT. It is translated as CASSLILLGSGNTIYF. The rearrangement links TRBV18 to TRBJ1-3; no reliable D call. V was pared by 4 bases and J by 0 bases, with 13 bases between. CDR3 length: 16 amino acids. Germline V gives CDR1 KGHSH, CDR2 LQKENI.

The V call is TRBV3-1 (or the pseudogene TRBV3-2), the J call TRBJ1-3; no firm D call. The CDR3 sequence is 16 residues long. CDR1 LGHDT and CDR2 YNNKEL come from the germline V gene (reference sequence). Deletions cut 3 bases from V and 0 bases from J, with 12 bases between. The CDR3 DNA follows: TGTGCCAGCAGCCATTCCGGCGGTTTCTCTGGAAACACCATATATTTT. As protein: CASSHSGGFSGNTIYF.

The rearrangement joins TRBV19 to TRBJ1-2; D ambiguous. The germline CDR1 and CDR2 sequences are LNHDA and SQIVND (reference sequence). Trimming removed 10 bases at V and 6 bases at J, with 12 bases between. The CDR3 runs 11 residues. The CDR3 DNA is TGTGCCATTCCGGACGGAGATGGCTACACCTTC. This translates into CAIPDGDGYTF.

V usage is TRBV9 and J usage is TRBJ2-5; TRBD1 matches 7 bases. V dropped 1 base and J dropped 7; count of bases not matched to a gene: 10. Germline V gene lookup returns CDR1 SGDLS and CDR2 YYNGEE. The CDR3 has 15 amino acids. The CDR3 DNA is TGTGCCAGCAGCGTATCCGGGACAGCTTTCTCGACCCAGTACTTC. Its protein product is CASSVSGTAFSTQYF.

This clone has only a few counts. This chain uses TRBV10-1 with TRBJ1-2, with D possibly TRBD1 on 6 matching bases. Trimming took off 0 bases at V and 7 bases at J, with 9 bases between the two ends. Per the germline V gene, CDR1 is WNHNN and CDR2 is SYGVQD (reference sequence). The CDR3 has 13 residues. CDR3 amino acids: CASSESQGFGYTF. The CDR3 bases are TGCGCCAGCAGTGAGTCACAGGGTTTTGGCTACACCTTC.

This clone came up once. The chain is built from TRBV6-5 and TRBJ2-2; TRBD2 might be the D (6 bases). Trimming took off 6 bases at V and 3 bases at J, with 14 bases between the two ends. The CDR3 has 15 amino acids. The germline V gene has CDR1 MNHEY and CDR2 SVGAGI. This chain's CDR3 is CASRNPGVHTGELFF. The CDR3 DNA follows: TGTGCCAGCAGGAATCCGGGAGTGCACACCGGGGAGCTGTTTTTT.

Written as DNA, the CDR3 is TGTGCCAGCAGTCCGCAGACAGGGTTAGGTAATTCACCCCTCCACTTT. Translating gives CASSPQTGLGNSPLHF. V is TRBV27 and J is TRBJ1-6, with 7 bases matching TRBD1. V shed 5 bases, J shed 6 bases, and the junction held 10 bases outside the gene matches. The CDR3 consists of 16 residues. The V gene's germline CDR1 is MNHEY and CDR2 SMNVEV (reference sequence).